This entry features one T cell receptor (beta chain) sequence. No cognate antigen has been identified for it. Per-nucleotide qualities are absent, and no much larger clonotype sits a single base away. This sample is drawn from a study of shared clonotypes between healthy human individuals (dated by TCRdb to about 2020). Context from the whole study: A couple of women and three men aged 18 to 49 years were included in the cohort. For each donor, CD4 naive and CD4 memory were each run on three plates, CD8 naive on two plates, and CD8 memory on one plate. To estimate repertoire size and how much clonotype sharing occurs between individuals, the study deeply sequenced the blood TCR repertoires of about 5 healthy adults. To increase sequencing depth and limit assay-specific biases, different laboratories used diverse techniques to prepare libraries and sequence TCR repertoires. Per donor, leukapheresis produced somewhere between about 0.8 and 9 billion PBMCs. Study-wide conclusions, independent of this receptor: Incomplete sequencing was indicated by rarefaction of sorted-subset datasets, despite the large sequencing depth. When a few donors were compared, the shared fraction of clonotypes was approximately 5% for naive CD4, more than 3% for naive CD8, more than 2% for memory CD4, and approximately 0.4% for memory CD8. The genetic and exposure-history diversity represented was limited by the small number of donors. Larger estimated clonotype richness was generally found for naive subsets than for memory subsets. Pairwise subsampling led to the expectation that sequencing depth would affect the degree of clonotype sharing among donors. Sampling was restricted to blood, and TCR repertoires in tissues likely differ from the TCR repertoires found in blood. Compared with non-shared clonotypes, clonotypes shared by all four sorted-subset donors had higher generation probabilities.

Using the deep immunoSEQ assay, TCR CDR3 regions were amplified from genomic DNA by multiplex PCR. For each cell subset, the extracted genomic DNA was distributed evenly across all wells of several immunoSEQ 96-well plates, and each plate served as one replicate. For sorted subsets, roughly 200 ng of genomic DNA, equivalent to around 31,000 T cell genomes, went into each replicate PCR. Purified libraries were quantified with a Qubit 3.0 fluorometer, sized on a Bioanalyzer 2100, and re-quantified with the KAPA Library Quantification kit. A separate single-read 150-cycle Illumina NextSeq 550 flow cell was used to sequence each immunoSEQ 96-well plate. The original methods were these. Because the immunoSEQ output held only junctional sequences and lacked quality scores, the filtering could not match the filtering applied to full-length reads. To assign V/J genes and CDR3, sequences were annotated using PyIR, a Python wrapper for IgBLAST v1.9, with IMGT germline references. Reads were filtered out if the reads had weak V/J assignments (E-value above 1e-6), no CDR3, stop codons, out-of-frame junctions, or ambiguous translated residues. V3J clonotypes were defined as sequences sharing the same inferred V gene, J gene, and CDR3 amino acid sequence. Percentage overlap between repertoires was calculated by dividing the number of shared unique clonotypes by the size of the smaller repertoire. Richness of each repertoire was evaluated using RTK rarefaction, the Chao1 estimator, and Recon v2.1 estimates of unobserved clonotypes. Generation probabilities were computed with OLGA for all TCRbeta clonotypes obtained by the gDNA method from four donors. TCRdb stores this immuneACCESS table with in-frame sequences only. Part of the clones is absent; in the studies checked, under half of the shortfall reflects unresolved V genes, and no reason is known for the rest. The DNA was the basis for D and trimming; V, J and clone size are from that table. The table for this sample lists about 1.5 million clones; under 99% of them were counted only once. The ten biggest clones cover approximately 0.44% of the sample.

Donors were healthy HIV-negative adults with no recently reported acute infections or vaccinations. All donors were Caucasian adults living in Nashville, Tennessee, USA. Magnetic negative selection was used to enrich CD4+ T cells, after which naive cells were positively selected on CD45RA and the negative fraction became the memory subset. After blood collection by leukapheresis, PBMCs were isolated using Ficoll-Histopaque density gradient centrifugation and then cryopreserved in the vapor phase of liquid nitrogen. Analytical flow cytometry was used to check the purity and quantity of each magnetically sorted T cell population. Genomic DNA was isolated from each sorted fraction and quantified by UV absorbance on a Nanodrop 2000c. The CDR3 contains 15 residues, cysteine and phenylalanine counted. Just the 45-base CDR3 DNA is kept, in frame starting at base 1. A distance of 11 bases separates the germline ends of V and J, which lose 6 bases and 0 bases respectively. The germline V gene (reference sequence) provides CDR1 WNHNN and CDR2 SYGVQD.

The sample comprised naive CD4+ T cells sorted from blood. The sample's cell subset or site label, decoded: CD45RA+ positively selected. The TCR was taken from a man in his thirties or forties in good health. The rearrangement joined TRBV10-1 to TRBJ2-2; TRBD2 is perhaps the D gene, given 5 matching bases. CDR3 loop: CASRSGSANTGELFF. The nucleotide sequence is TGCGCCAGCAGAAGCGGATCCGCGAACACCGGGGAGCTGTTTTTT.